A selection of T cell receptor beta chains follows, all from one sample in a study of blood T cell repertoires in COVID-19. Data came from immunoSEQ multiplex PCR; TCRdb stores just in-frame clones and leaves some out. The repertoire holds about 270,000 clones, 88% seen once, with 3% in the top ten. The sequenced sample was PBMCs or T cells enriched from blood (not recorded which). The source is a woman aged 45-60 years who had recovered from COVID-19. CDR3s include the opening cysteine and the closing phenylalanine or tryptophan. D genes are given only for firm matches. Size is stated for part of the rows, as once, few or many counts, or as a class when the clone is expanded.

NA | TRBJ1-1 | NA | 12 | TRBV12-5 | CASGLGRGEAFF | TGTGCTAGTGGTTTGGGACGCGGTGAAGCTTTCTTT
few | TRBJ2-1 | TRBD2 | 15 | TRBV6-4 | CASSPGTSGSAEQFF | TGTGCCAGCAGTCCGGGGACTAGCGGGAGTGCTGAGCAGTTCTTC
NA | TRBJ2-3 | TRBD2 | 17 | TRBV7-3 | CASSLLGLTSGSDTQYF | TGTGCCAGCAGCCTCCTGGGGCTAACTAGCGGGAGCGATACGCAGTATTTT
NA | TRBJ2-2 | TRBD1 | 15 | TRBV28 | CASRTGQTNTGELFF | TGTGCCAGCAGGACGGGACAGACGAACACCGGGGAGCTGTTTTTT
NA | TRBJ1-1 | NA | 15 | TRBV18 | CASSPLVFGEGEAFF | TGTGCCAGCTCACCCCTAGTTTTCGGGGAGGGTGAAGCTTTCTTT
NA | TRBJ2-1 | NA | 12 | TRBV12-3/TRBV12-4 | CASSLRPGEQFF | TGTGCCAGCAGTTTGCGACCCGGGGAGCAGTTCTTC
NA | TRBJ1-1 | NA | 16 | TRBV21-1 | CASSKLKTNLNTEAFF | TGTGCCAGCAGCAAGTTAAAGACAAACTTGAACACTGAAGCTTTCTTT
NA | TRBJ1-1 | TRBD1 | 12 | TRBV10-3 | CAISSGTGEAFF | TGTGCCATCAGCTCCGGGACAGGGGAGGCTTTCTTT
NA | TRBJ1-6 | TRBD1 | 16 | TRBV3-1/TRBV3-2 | CASSPGQGGIDSPLHF | TGTGCCAGCAGCCCTGGACAGGGAGGTATAGATTCACCCCTCCACTTT
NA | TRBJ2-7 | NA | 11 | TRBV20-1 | CSTSNFWEQYF | TGCAGTACCTCAAACTTCTGGGAGCAGTACTTC
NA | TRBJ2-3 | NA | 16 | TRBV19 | CASSIDTSTGTDTQYF | TGTGCCAGTAGTATAGACACCTCTACAGGGACAGATACGCAGTATTTT
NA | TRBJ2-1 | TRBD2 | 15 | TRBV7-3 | CASSLTLAGVNEQFF | TGTGCCAGCAGCTTAACATTAGCGGGAGTAAATGAGCAGTTCTTC
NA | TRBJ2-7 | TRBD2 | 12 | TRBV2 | CASKREVYEQYF | TGTGCCAGCAAGCGGGAGGTGTACGAGCAGTACTTC
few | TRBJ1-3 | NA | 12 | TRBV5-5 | CASSLQGNTIYF | TGTGCCAGCAGCTTGCAAGGAAACACCATATATTTT
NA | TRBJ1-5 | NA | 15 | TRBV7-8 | CASSLVLSSNQPQHF | TGTGCCAGCAGCTTAGTTCTTTCTAGCAATCAGCCCCAGCATTTT
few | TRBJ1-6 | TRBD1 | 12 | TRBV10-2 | CASRGQNSPLHF | TGCGCCAGCAGGGGACAGAATTCACCCCTCCACTTT
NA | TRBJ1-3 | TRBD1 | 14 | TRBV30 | CASHPQGAGNTIYF | TGTGCCTCTCACCCCCAGGGGGCTGGAAACACCATATATTTT
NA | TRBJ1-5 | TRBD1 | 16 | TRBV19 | CAVGQGSSYGNQPQHF | TGTGCAGTGGGACAGGGGTCTTCATACGGCAATCAGCCCCAGCATTTT
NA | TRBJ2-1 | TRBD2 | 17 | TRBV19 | CASSMPLVGGDYNEQFF | TGTGCCAGTAGTATGCCCCTGGTGGGAGGGGACTACAATGAGCAGTTCTTC
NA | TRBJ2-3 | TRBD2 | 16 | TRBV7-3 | CASSPTAGGRTDTQYF | TGTGCCAGCAGCCCGACAGCGGGAGGACGCACAGATACGCAGTATTTT
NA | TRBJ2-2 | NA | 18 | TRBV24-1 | CATSDIHSGTRNTGELFF | TGTGCCACCAGTGATATACACTCCGGGACAAGGAACACCGGGGAGCTGTTTTTT
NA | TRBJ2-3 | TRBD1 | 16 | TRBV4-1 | CASSQRDSRSTDTQYF | TGCGCCAGCAGCCAAAGGGACAGTCGAAGCACAGATACGCAGTATTTT
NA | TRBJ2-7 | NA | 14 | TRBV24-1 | CATSDSRQPYEQYF | TGTGCCACCAGTGATTCCAGACAGCCCTACGAGCAGTACTTC
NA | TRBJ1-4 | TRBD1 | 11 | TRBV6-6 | CASSYGDSLFF | TGTGCCAGCAGTTACGGGGACAGCCTGTTTTTT
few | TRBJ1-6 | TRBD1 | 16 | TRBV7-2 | CASSLGRGQGSSPLHF | TGTGCCAGCAGCTTAGGACGGGGACAGGGTAGTTCACCCCTCCACTTT
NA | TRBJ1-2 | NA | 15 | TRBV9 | CASSVGDTPNYGYTF | TGTGCCAGCAGCGTCGGGGACACCCCGAACTATGGCTACACCTTC
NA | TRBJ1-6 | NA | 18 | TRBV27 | CASSRNPSASSYNSPLHF | TGTGCCAGCAGCCGAAATCCTTCAGCTAGCTCCTATAATTCACCCCTCCACTTT
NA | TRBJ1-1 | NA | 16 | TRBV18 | CASSPNPPQGNTEAFF | TGTGCCAGCTCACCGAACCCCCCACAGGGGAACACTGAAGCTTTCTTT
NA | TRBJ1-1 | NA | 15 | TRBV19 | CASSLFGHLNTEAFF | TGTGCCAGTAGTCTGTTCGGACACCTAAACACTGAAGCTTTCTTT
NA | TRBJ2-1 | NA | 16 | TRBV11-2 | CASSLDRRSPVNEQFF | TGTGCCAGCAGCTTAGATAGGCGGTCCCCAGTCAATGAGCAGTTCTTC
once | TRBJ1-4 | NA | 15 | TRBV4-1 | CASSQGPFSNEKLFF | TGCGCCAGCAGCCAAGGTCCCTTCAGTAATGAAAAACTGTTTTTT
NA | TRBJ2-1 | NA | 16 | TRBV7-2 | CASSPQGGLAGNEQFF | TGTGCCAGCAGCCCACAGGGGGGGCTGGCGGGCAATGAGCAGTTCTTC
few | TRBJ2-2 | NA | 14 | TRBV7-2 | CASSRVANTGELFF | TGTGCCAGCAGCCGCGTGGCGAACACCGGGGAGCTGTTTTTT
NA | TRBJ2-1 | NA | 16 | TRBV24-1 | CATSDLPSKAYNEQFF | TGTGCCACCAGTGATTTGCCTAGCAAGGCCTACAATGAGCAGTTCTTC
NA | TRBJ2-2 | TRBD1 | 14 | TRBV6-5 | CASTGDRPTGELFF | TGTGCCAGCACCGGGGACAGGCCCACCGGGGAGCTGTTTTTT
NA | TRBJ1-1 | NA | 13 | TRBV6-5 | CASRQGMNTEAFF | TGTGCCAGCAGACAGGGCATGAACACTGAAGCTTTCTTT
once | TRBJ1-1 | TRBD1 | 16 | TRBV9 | CASSVEGAYGVTEAFF | TGTGCCAGCAGCGTAGAGGGGGCCTATGGTGTCACTGAAGCTTTCTTT
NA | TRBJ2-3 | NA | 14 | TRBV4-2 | CASSQEIRMDTQYF | TGTGCCAGCAGCCAAGAAATCAGGATGGATACGCAGTATTTT
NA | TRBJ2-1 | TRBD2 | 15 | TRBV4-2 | CASSQQRLADNEQFF | TGTGCCAGCAGCCAACAGAGACTAGCGGACAATGAGCAGTTCTTC
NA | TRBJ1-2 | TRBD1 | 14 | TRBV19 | CASWIPGQGSGYTF | TGTGCCAGCTGGATTCCGGGACAGGGTTCGGGCTACACCTTC
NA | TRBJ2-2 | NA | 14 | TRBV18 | CASSPASNTGELFF | TGTGCCAGCTCACCAGCGTCGAACACCGGGGAGCTGTTTTTT
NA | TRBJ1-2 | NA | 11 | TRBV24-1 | CATRGLSGYTF | TGTGCCACCCGAGGTCTCTCTGGCTACACCTTC
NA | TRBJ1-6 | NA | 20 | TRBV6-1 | CASSGPPGIMPGFNNSPLHF | TGTGCCAGCAGTGGCCCCCCAGGAATCATGCCGGGGTTCAATAATTCACCCCTCCACTTT
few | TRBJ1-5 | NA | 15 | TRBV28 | CASSLVGAGNQPQHF | TGTGCCAGCAGTTTGGTAGGGGCCGGCAATCAGCCCCAGCATTTT
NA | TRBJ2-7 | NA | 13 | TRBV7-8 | CASSPGTYYEQYF | TGTGCCAGCAGCCCCGGGACTTACTACGAGCAGTACTTC